Presented here are 27 T cell receptor beta chains from one specimen sequenced in a study of T cell responses to AZD1222 COVID-19 vaccine. Here immunoSEQ multiplex PCR was the method, and the copy in TCRdb shows in-frame clones only, minus some. The repertoire has more than 90,000 clones, around nine tenths of them found once; the top ten carry around a sixth. The starting material was peripheral blood, obtained 28 days after the second AZD1222 dose. The receptor source for this set is an adult who received the AZD1222 COVID-19 vaccine.

The chain carries TRBV5-5 and TRBJ2-7, with 10 bases identical to TRBD1. Germline V CDR1 and CDR2: SGHKS, YYEKEE (reference sequence). The CDR3 is 14 amino acids. The V gene end was trimmed by 7 bases and the J gene end by 5 bases; junction bases not matched to a gene: 9. The CDR3: CASSYGTGVDEQYF. The CDR3 region has the DNA TGTGCCAGCTCCTACGGGACAGGGGTGGACGAGCAGTACTTC.

The V gene is TRBV28, the J gene TRBJ1-1; 7 bases are a match to TRBD1. The CDR3 covers 15 residues. Unmatched junction bases numbered 7, after V lost 5 bases and J lost 1 base. The germline gives CDR1 MDHEN, CDR2 SYDVKM. The CDR3 region has the DNA TGTGCCAGCAGTCCAACGACAGGGACGAACACTGAAGCTTTCTTT. This sequence encodes CASSPTTGTNTEAFF.

The chain couples TRBV7-6 to TRBJ2-7; D might be TRBD2 (6 bases). The germline CDR1 and CDR2 sequences are SGHVS and FNYEAQ. V was cut by 1 base and J by 4 bases, with 14 bases left in between. The CDR3 has 15 amino acids. The CDR3 loop reads CASSLDTGVRYEQYF. The CDR3 DNA reads as TGTGCCAGCAGCTTAGATACGGGAGTTCGGTACGAGCAGTACTTC.

The chain is built from TRBV6-5 and TRBJ1-1; TRBD1 is a possible D gene (5 bases). Trimming removed 6 bases at V and 0 bases at J, with 8 bases between. The CDR3 is 13 residues long. From germline, CDR1 is MNHEY and CDR2 SVGAGI. The CDR3 sequence: CASRKTVNTEAFF. Here the CDR3 DNA reads TGTGCCAGCAGAAAGACAGTGAACACTGAAGCTTTCTTT.

This chain connects TRBV27 to TRBJ1-2, with 8 bases aligning to TRBD1. The CDR3 consists of 14 residues. J gave up 9 bases and V 2 bases, and 8 bases lay outside the gene matches. Germline V gives CDR1 MNHEY, CDR2 SMNVEV (reference sequence). CDR3 in amino acids: CASSLNRQGKSYTF. In DNA form, the CDR3 reads TGTGCCAGCAGTTTAAACCGACAGGGGAAGAGCTACACCTTC.

For the CDR3, the DNA is TGTGCCAGCAGGGGGCTATACTCTGGAAACACCATATATTTT. Translation gives CASRGLYSGNTIYF. The chain has TRBV11-2 and TRBJ1-3; possibly TRBD1 for D (5 bases). Germline lookup yields CDR1 SGHAT and CDR2 FQNNGV. CDR3 length: 14 residues. With 6 bases removed from V and 0 bases from J, the gap between germline ends came to 9 bases.

This chain links TRBV6-5 with TRBJ2-2; 10 nucleotides agree with TRBD1. The CDR3 runs 14 residues. The ends lost 8 bases at V and 4 bases at J; junction bases unmatched: 4. Germline V gives CDR1 MNHEY, CDR2 SVGAGI. The CDR3 region has the DNA TGTGCCAGCCAGACAGGGGGCCGCACCGGGGAGCTGTTTTTT. Protein product: CASQTGGRTGELFF.

The rearrangement uses TRBV5-6 and TRBJ2-5; D is possibly TRBD1 (6 bases). The CDR3 loop spans 13 amino acids. Trimming took 1 base from V and 4 from J, leaving 8 bases between them. Germline CDR1 and CDR2: SGHDT and YYEEEE. The CDR3 loop reads CASSLIRGETQYF. CDR3 sequence (DNA): TGTGCCAGCAGCTTGATCAGGGGAGAGACCCAGTACTTC.

The rearrangement links TRBV12-3 or TRBV12-4 to TRBJ2-7; D is uncertain. CDR3 length: 11 amino acids. V was trimmed by 5 bases and J by 5 bases, leaving 7 bases between them. This CDR3 is CASSPRHEQYF. Here the CDR3 DNA reads TGTGCCAGCAGTCCCAGGCACGAGCAGTACTTC.

The V and J genes are TRBV28 and TRBJ1-2, with no clear D. With 8 bases removed from V and 8 bases from J, the gap between germline ends came to 15 bases. The V gene's germline CDR1 is MDHEN and CDR2 SYDVKM. The CDR3 has 12 residues. This chain's CDR3 is CASGSPGWGYTF. Written as DNA, the CDR3 is TGTGCCAGCGGGAGCCCGGGTTGGGGCTACACCTTC.

The chain carries TRBV4-1 and TRBJ2-3; 9 bases fit TRBD2. CDR1 MGHRA and CDR2 YSYEKL come from the germline V gene. V dropped 8 bases and J dropped 6; count of bases not matched to a gene: 6. The CDR3 totals 13 residues. The CDR3 DNA reads TGCGCCAGCGGCCTAGCGGGATCCGATACGCAGTATTTT. It is translated as CASGLAGSDTQYF.

V gene TRBV7-9 combines with J gene TRBJ2-7, with D possibly matching TRBD1 (5 bases). The CDR3 has 11 amino acids. Germline lookup yields CDR1 SEHNR and CDR2 FQNEAQ (reference sequence). Deletions cut 7 bases from V and 7 bases from J, with 11 bases between. The CDR3 sequence is CASTITGEQYF. The CDR3 nucleotides are TGTGCCAGCACCATAACAGGAGAGCAGTACTTC.

The rearrangement uses TRBV7-2 and TRBJ1-6; D not certain. This CDR3 region has 14 residues. From germline, CDR1 is SGHTA and CDR2 FQGNSA. The V end lost 1 base, the J end lost 13 bases, and 14 bases lay between the germline ends. The CDR3 nucleotides are TGTGCCAGCAGCTTAGGTTCTTTCACGGAGCCCCTCCACTTT. Translating gives CASSLGSFTEPLHF.

The chain is built from TRBV30 and TRBJ2-5, with TRBD1 matching over 10 bases. The V gene end was trimmed by 5 bases and the J gene end by 5 bases; junction bases not matched to a gene: 14. CDR3 length: 16 residues. CDR1 and CDR2 (germline): GTSNPN, SVGIG (reference sequence). CDR3 amino acids: CAWDRGLGTRLETQYF. For the CDR3, the DNA is TGTGCCTGGGACAGGGGGCTGGGGACTAGGTTGGAGACCCAGTACTTC. The full variable domain, with the rest looked up from reference TRBV30 and TRBJ2-5, is SQTIHQWPATLVQPVGSPLSLECTVEGTSNPNLYWYRQAAGRGLQLLFYSVGIGQISSEVPQNLSASRPQDRQFILSSKKLLLSDSGFYLCAWDRGLGTRLETQYFGPGTRLLVL.

The chain couples TRBV28 to TRBJ2-1, with no clear D. V shed 5 bases and J shed 10 bases, with 21 bases lying between them. CDR3 length: 15 residues. CDR1 is MDHEN, CDR2 SYDVKM, per germline. For the CDR3, the DNA is TGTGCCAGCAGTCACCATAGGACCGTAGGCCGGGAGCAGTTCTTC. Amino acid sequence: CASSHHRTVGREQFF.

The chain combines TRBV12-3 or TRBV12-4 with TRBJ1-1; D uncertain. V was pared by 7 bases and J by 4 bases, with 13 bases between. The CDR3 runs to 13 residues. The CDR3 spells CASTTTVGTEAFF. CDR3 in DNA: TGTGCCAGCACCACGACGGTGGGCACTGAAGCTTTCTTT.

The genes are TRBV6-5 and TRBJ2-7; D may be TRBD2 (7 bases). The CDR3 length is 14 residues. Germline-derived CDR1 and CDR2 are MNHEY and SVGAGI. The V gene lost 11 bases and the J gene lost 2 bases, with 19 bases spanning the gap. CDR3 sequence: CALERGGRAYEQYF. The CDR3 DNA is TGTGCCCTCGAAAGGGGGGGGAGGGCCTACGAGCAGTACTTC.

The chain couples TRBV11-3 to TRBJ2-2; D remains unclear. Germline V gene lookup returns CDR1 SGHNT and CDR2 YENEEA. Trimming stripped 5 bases from V and 8 bases from J, with 18 bases between. This CDR3 comprises 15 residues. The CDR3 here is CASSPRLEAPGELFF. DNA of the CDR3: TGTGCCAGCAGCCCCCGGTTAGAGGCTCCGGGGGAGCTGTTTTTT.

V usage is TRBV5-1 and J usage is TRBJ1-1; D is unresolved. Trimming pared 0 bases from V and 1 base from J, leaving 10 bases between. Germline-derived CDR1 and CDR2 are SGHRS and YFSETQ. CDR3 size: 15 residues. The CDR3 DNA reads TGCGCCAGCAGCTTGGTTCTTCGAGGGAACACTGAAGCTTTCTTT. It specifies CASSLVLRGNTEAFF.

The chain is built from TRBV9 and TRBJ1-4; D ambiguous. The CDR3 extends over 15 amino acids. From germline, CDR1 is SGDLS and CDR2 YYNGEE. V lost 0 bases to trimming and J lost 0 bases, with 6 bases between them. The CDR3 region is CASSVEGATNEKLFF. Written as DNA, the CDR3 is TGTGCCAGCAGCGTAGAGGGTGCAACTAATGAAAAACTGTTTTTT.

The rearrangement joins TRBV28 to TRBJ2-7; D is perhaps TRBD2 (6 bases). V lost 4 bases and J 2 bases, leaving 15 bases between the germline ends. Germline CDR1 is MDHEN and CDR2 is SYDVKM. The CDR3 loop spans 15 amino acids. The CDR3 bases are TGTGCCAGCAGTTCTCGTCTAGCGTCAACCTACGAGCAGTACTTC. Protein: CASSSRLASTYEQYF.

This clone has just one count. The chain joins TRBV18 to TRBJ1-4, with D possibly being TRBD1 (6 bases). V shed 4 bases and J shed 8 bases, with 17 bases lying between them. Per the germline V gene, CDR1 is KGHSH and CDR2 is LQKENI. The CDR3 totals 15 residues. As DNA, the CDR3 is TGTGCCAGCTCACTCACCTCGGGGGCTGAGGAAAAACTGTTTTTT. Translating it yields CASSLTSGAEEKLFF.

The chain recombines TRBV28 with TRBJ1-1; TRBD1 might be the D (6 bases). The germline gives CDR1 MDHEN, CDR2 SYDVKM. The CDR3 consists of 14 residues. The V end lost 2 bases, the J end lost 1 base, and 8 bases lay between the germline ends. The CDR3 DNA reads as TGTGCCAGCAGTTTAGTAGGGGGGAACACTGAAGCTTTCTTT. Translation: CASSLVGGNTEAFF.

V is TRBV5-4 and J is TRBJ2-5; 9 bases map to TRBD1. V dropped 3 bases and J dropped 5; count of bases not matched to a gene: 5. Germline V gives CDR1 SGHNT, CDR2 YYREEE (reference sequence). This CDR3 is 14 amino acids long. This CDR3 is CASSSQGAGETQYF. Here the CDR3 DNA reads TGTGCCAGCAGCTCACAGGGGGCTGGTGAGACCCAGTACTTC.

This sequence joins TRBV3-1 (or the pseudogene TRBV3-2) and TRBJ2-1; TRBD2 matches at 11 bases. Per germline, CDR1 LGHDT and CDR2 YNNKEL (reference sequence). The V gene end was trimmed by 4 bases and the J gene end by 8 bases; junction bases not matched to a gene: 7. The CDR3 sequence is 15 residues long. CDR3 sequence (DNA): TGTGCCAGCAGCCGCGATAGGACTAGCGGGTATGAGCAGTTCTTC. It codes for CASSRDRTSGYEQFF.

Points on this clone: This sample includes further DNA sequences coding for the same CDR3. This CDR3 is CASSFSGSGTGELFF. The CDR3 coding sequence is TGTGCCAGCAGCTTTAGCGGGAGTGGCACCGGGGAGCTGTTTTTT. The J gene is TRBJ2-2, the V gene TRBV9; 9 bases are shared with TRBD2. The V gene end was trimmed by 4 bases and the J gene end by 4 bases; junction bases not matched to a gene: 5. Looked up from germline, CDR1 is SGDLS and CDR2 is YYNGEE. This CDR3 has 15 amino acids.

The chain uses TRBV27 and TRBJ2-1, with D possibly being TRBD2 (5 bases). Germline V gives CDR1 MNHEY, CDR2 SMNVEV (reference sequence). The V end lost 6 bases, the J end lost 1 base, and 13 bases lay between the germline ends. CDR3 length: 15 amino acids. The CDR3 sequence is CASRNRTGSYNEQFF. CDR3 DNA sequence: TGTGCCAGCAGGAACCGGACTGGATCCTACAATGAGCAGTTCTTC.